This T cell receptor (beta chain) stems from a study of blood T cell repertoires in COVID-19. About the study: T cells, B-cell-depleted T cells, or PBMCs supplied cDNA or gDNA.

Original methodology: How many nucleated cells were present was estimated from reference gene primer amplification. The table came from immunoSEQ multiplex PCR; TCRdb's copy has only in-frame clones and leaves some out. V, J and clone size are taken as reported in that table, and D and trimming were inferred from the DNA itself. The table has around 99,000 clones, under 90% seen once. Per germline, CDR1 GTSNPN and CDR2 SVGIG (reference sequence). The CDR3 length is 13 residues. V lost 4 bases, J lost 3 bases, and 10 bases lay in between. This clonotype was obtained from a woman aged 50 to 65 with acute or convalescent COVID-19. The sample comprised peripheral blood. This chain links TRBV30 with TRBJ1-5, with D maybe TRBD1 (5 bases). In DNA, the CDR3 is TGTGCCTGGACTTCAGGGCCCAATCAGCCCCAGCATTTT. Translation gives CAWTSGPNQPQHF.